The present entry profiles one T cell receptor (beta chain) with its context. The CDR3 contains 15 residues. CDR1 and CDR2 from the germline V gene are SGHAT and FQNNGV. The V and J ends lost 5 bases and 6 bases, in that order; junction bases with no gene match: 7. This record comes from a study of blood T cell repertoires in COVID-19. About the research overall: Sites in the United States, Italy and Spain provided acute and convalescent COVID-19 samples. From T cells, B-cell-depleted T cells, or PBMCs came the material, which was cDNA or gDNA.

Original data processing: Estimation of nucleated cell counts relied on the amplification of reference gene primers. Measured with immunoSEQ multiplex PCR; TCRdb has only the in-frame clones, and not every one. The V and J calls and the clone size are those of that table, but D and trimming were determined from the DNA. The data show about 75,000 clones, around 79% seen once. The chain has TRBV11-2 and TRBJ2-3; TRBD2 matches 11 bases. The sequencing input was peripheral blood. This clonotype was sampled from a woman of 80 years or more with active or convalescent COVID-19. CDR3 in amino acids: CASSAMLAGGDTQYF. The CDR3, as DNA: TGTGCCAGCAGCGCAATGCTAGCGGGGGGTGATACGCAGTATTTT.